This TCR beta chain was identified in a study of OX40 agonist ivuxolimab in advanced cancers. The method was immunoSEQ multiplex PCR; TCRdb's version includes in-frame clones alone and lacks a portion of them. The table lists 95,000 or so clones, approximately 85% of them singletons, with around 4% in the top ten. V dropped 7 bases and J dropped 1 base, with 22 bases sitting between them. Germline V gene lookup returns CDR1 SGHVS and CDR2 FQNEAQ. CDR3 size: 18 residues. The rearrangement uses TRBV7-8 and TRBJ2-2, with D unclear. The sample was CD4+ or CD8+ T cells sorted from blood, taken in a trial of the OX40 agonist ivuxolimab. The sequence came from an adult with an advanced solid tumor such as melanoma, head and neck, liver or kidney cancer. CDR3 protein: CASTKGFQRRRNTGELFF. For the CDR3, the DNA is TGTGCCAGCACCAAAGGTTTCCAACGGAGACGGAACACCGGGGAGCTGTTTTTT.